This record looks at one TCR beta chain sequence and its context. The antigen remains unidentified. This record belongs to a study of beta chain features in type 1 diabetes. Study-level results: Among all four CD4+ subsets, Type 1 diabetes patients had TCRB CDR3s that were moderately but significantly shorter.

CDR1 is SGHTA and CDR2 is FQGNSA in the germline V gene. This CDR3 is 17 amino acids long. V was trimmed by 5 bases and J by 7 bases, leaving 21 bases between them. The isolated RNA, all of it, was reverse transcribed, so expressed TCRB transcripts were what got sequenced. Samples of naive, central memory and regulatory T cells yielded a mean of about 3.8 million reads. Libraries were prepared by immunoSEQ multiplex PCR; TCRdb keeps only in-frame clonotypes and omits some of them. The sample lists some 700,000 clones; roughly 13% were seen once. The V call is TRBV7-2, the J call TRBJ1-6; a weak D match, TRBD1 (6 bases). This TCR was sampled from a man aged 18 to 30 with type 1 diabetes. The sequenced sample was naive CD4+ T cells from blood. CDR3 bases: TGTGCCAGCAGCGGAGTGGTCCACAGGGCTGGGAATTCACCCCTCCACTTT. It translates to CASSGVVHRAGNSPLHF.